Each of the 11 T cell receptor beta chains below was sequenced from the same sample in a study of T cell changes during pregnancy in multiple sclerosis. Data came from immunoSEQ multiplex PCR; TCRdb stores just in-frame clones and leaves some out. The sample lists around 60,000 clones; 85% to 95% were seen once. Specimen: CD8+ T cells from peripheral blood mononuclear cells, collected in the third trimester of pregnancy. These receptors were collected from a female donor with multiple sclerosis, enrolled in a pregnancy study.

Comments on this clone: At the DNA level, this CDR3 is encoded by other sequences in the same sample as well. V and J are TRBV4-2 and TRBJ1-5; TRBD1 agrees at 7 bases. Germline CDR1 reads LGHNA; CDR2 reads YNFKEQ. J lost 0 bases, V lost 4 bases, and 3 bases had no gene match. CDR3 length equals 15 residues. CDR3 protein: CASSRTGYSNQPQHF. In DNA form, the CDR3 reads TGTGCCAGCAGCCGGACAGGATATAGCAATCAGCCCCAGCATTTT.

The J gene is TRBJ2-1, the V gene TRBV4-1; tentatively, D is TRBD1 (6 bases). Germline CDR1 MGHRA, CDR2 YSYEKL. V was clipped by 4 bases and J by 14 bases, with 15 bases between them. CDR3 length: 12 residues. The CDR3 DNA reads TGCGCCAGCAGCCTGGACAGCCCTTTCAAGTTCTTC. Translating gives CASSLDSPFKFF.

This chain joins TRBV30 and TRBJ2-7; 14 nucleotides agree with TRBD2. From germline, CDR1 is GTSNPN and CDR2 SVGIG (reference sequence). V was clipped by 5 bases and J by 4 bases; unmatched bases: 19. The CDR3 is 19 amino acids. CDR3 residues: CAWDTLRLAGGPRSYEQYF. As DNA, the CDR3 is TGTGCCTGGGATACTCTACGACTAGCGGGAGGGCCGCGATCGTACGAGCAGTACTTC.

The rearrangement links TRBV19 to TRBJ2-7, with TRBD2 as a possible D gene (6 bases). V lost 8 bases, J lost 0 bases, and 11 bases lay in between. Germline V gene sequence: CDR1 LNHDA, CDR2 SQIVND (reference sequence). The CDR3 extends over 13 amino acids. This CDR3 reads CASSFGSSYEQYF. CDR3 nucleotides: TGTGCCAGTTCCTTCGGGAGCTCCTACGAGCAGTACTTC. Drawing the rest from reference TRBV19 and TRBJ2-7, the complete variable domain is DGGITQSPKYLFRKEGQNVTLSCEQNLNHDAMYWYRQDPGQGLRLIYYSQIVNDFQKGDIAEGYSVSREKKESFPLTVTSAQKNPTAFYLCASSFGSSYEQYFGPGTRLTVT.

The rearrangement joins TRBV12-2 to TRBJ2-1; TRBD2, the table's D call, lacks a check against the DNA. TRBV12-2 is termed a pseudogene. The CDR3 sequence is 15 residues long. CDR3 region: CASRFSSGRADEQFF. CDR3 coding DNA: TGTGCAAGTCGCTTTTCTAGCGGGAGAGCCGATGAGCAGTTCTTC.

V usage is TRBV28 and J usage is TRBJ1-3; D ambiguous. CDR1 and CDR2 (germline): MDHEN, SYDVKM. The CDR3 runs 17 residues. Trimming took 1 base from V and 4 from J, leaving 17 bases between them. CDR3 DNA: TGTGCCAGCAGTTTATCGTCTGGGCACATTGTAGGAAACACCATATATTTT. It yields the protein CASSLSSGHIVGNTIYF.

This clone is categorized as medium-sized. CDR3 residues: CASSTVRGGYNEQFF. The CDR3 region has the DNA TGTGCCAGTAGTACGGTACGCGGGGGGTACAATGAGCAGTTCTTC. The chain joins TRBV19 to TRBJ2-1; TRBD2 aligns across 8 bases. J lost 4 bases, V lost 4 bases, and 6 bases had no gene match. The CDR3 has 15 amino acids. The germline V gene encodes CDR1 LNHDA and CDR2 SQIVND (reference sequence).

The V gene is TRBV6-4, the J gene TRBJ2-1, with 9 bases matching TRBD2. The J segment lost 0 bases and the V segment lost 3 bases, leaving 0 bases of the junction unmatched. This CDR3 is built from 15 residues. Per germline, CDR1 MRHNA and CDR2 SNTAGT. The CDR3 region has the DNA TGTGCCAGCAGTGAAGCGGGAGGCTCCTACAATGAGCAGTTCTTC. Its protein is CASSEAGGSYNEQFF.

This CDR3 reads CASSVDRGLMNQPQHF. The DNA for the CDR3 is TGTGCCAGTAGTGTTGACAGGGGACTAATGAATCAGCCCCAGCATTTT. The chain couples TRBV19 to TRBJ1-5, with 8 bases identical to TRBD1. Trimming took 5 bases from V and 4 from J; bases not matched to a gene: 10. Germline lookup yields CDR1 LNHDA and CDR2 SQIVND (reference sequence). CDR3 size: 16 residues.

A word on this clone: Possible read error: a much larger clone is one base away. V is TRBV2 and J is TRBJ1-1; 7 bases map to TRBD1. Germline assignment: CDR1 SNHLY and CDR2 FYNNEI. The CDR3 consists of 14 residues. V gave up 3 bases and J gave up 0 bases; unmatched junction bases: 1. CDR3: CASSDGTVNTEAFF. Here the CDR3 DNA reads TGTGCCAGCAGTGACGGGACAGTGAACACTGAAGCTTTCTTT.

The chain uses TRBV11-2 and TRBJ2-7; TRBD2 matches 12 bases. CDR1 is SGHAT, CDR2 FQNNGV, per germline. The length of the CDR3 is 17 residues. Trimming removed 5 bases from V and 4 bases from J; junction bases left unmatched: 12. CDR3 in amino acids: CASSRDGLAGLWYEQYF. As DNA, the CDR3 is TGTGCCAGCAGCCGAGATGGACTAGCGGGATTGTGGTACGAGCAGTACTTC.